This entry lists 17 T cell receptor beta chains sequenced from one sample in a study of T cell repertoires in cytomegalovirus infection. Their antigens remain unidentified. TCRdb fed the reads into MiXCR, producing one record per CDR3 protein. The data show roughly 920,000 distinct CDR3 sequences, about 33% seen once. This sample comprised cultured CD8+ T cells from PBMCs, obtained from culture after CMV antigen stimulation. These receptor sequences come from a human donor in good health (CMV status not recorded). Some clones in this sample may be carry-over from other donors' samples.

The chain uses TRBV7-6 and TRBJ2-1; 10 nucleotides agree with TRBD2. The CDR3 loop spans 15 amino acids. Germline assignment: CDR1 SGHVS and CDR2 FNYEAQ. V gave up 4 bases and J gave up 4 bases; unmatched junction bases: 4. CDR3 bases: TGTGCCAGCAGCTATAGCGGGGGGCGGTACAATGAGCAGTTCTTC. It specifies CASSYSGGRYNEQFF.

This clonotype was counted only a few times. The CDR3 sequence: CASSYFRNTEAFF. The DNA of the CDR3 is TGTGCCAGCAGTTACTTTAGGAACACTGAAGCTTTCTTT. The chain has TRBV6-6 and TRBJ1-1; D not certain. CDR3 length: 13 amino acids. V was clipped by 1 base and J by 1 base, with 4 bases between them. Germline-derived CDR1 and CDR2 are MNHNY and SVGAGI (reference sequence).

As for this clonotype: A much larger clone lies a single base off, so this may be a read error. This sequence joins TRBV7-9 and TRBJ2-1, with 11 bases aligning to TRBD2. The DNA end is more similar to TRBJ2-7, so the J call may be wrong. The CDR3 extends over 14 amino acids. Germline CDR1 SEHNR, CDR2 FQNEAQ (reference sequence). The CDR3 DNA is TGTGCCAACAGCCCTAGCGGGGGGACTTACGAGCAGTACTTC. Translating it yields CANSPSGGTYEQYF.

The chain carries TRBV12-3 or TRBV12-4 and TRBJ1-1; no clear D. Trimming cost V 3 bases and J 3 bases, with 14 bases left between them. The CDR3 contains 15 residues. CDR3 in amino acids: CASSLSSGYHTEAFF. The CDR3 DNA sequence: TGTGCCAGCAGTTTGTCCAGCGGATACCACACTGAAGCTTTCTTT.

The chain joins TRBV20-1 to TRBJ1-4; D call uncertain. Trimming removed 6 bases from V and 0 bases from J, with 17 bases in between. The germline V gene encodes CDR1 DFQATT and CDR2 SNEGSKA (reference sequence). The CDR3 runs to 16 residues. CDR3 region: CSARSYLVATNEKLFF. The CDR3 DNA sequence: TGCAGTGCCCGATCCTATCTAGTTGCAACTAATGAAAAACTGTTTTTT.

Here the CDR3 reads CSVEGHPGLSYNEQFF. In nucleotides, the CDR3 is TGCAGCGTTGAGGGACATCCGGGACTATCCTACAATGAGCAGTTCTTC. This chain joins TRBV29-1 and TRBJ2-1, with a possible D match to TRBD2 (7 bases). Germline CDR1 SQVTM, CDR2 ANQGSEA. V lost 3 bases and J 1 base, leaving 16 bases between the germline ends. CDR3 size: 16 residues.

This clonotype was seen a few times. The gene calls are TRBV6-2 or TRBV6-3 and TRBJ1-5; 7 bases match TRBD1. V shed 7 bases and J 3 bases; nucleotides not matched to a gene: 12. The germline V gene has CDR1 MNHEY and CDR2 SVGEGT. The CDR3 consists of 16 residues. The CDR3 is CASTKPGTDVNQPQHF. CDR3 bases: TGTGCCAGCACCAAACCCGGGACAGACGTCAATCAGCCCCAGCATTTT.

At least ten counts were recorded for this clonotype. The chain recombines TRBV6-1 with TRBJ2-1; the D is unclear. V was trimmed by 6 bases and J by 10 bases, leaving 13 bases between them. Germline V CDR1 and CDR2: MNHNS, SASEGT. This CDR3 is built from 12 residues. CDR3 region: CASSLGEGEQFF. CDR3 nucleotide sequence: TGTGCCAGCAGCCTCGGCGAAGGGGAGCAGTTCTTC.

The CDR3 here is CASSPDYYFSGGMNTGELFF. The CDR3 DNA reads as TGTGCCAGCTCACCGGACTACTATTTTAGCGGGGGGATGAACACCGGGGAGCTGTTTTTT. The chain has TRBV18 and TRBJ2-2, with TRBD2 identical over 10 bases. With V trimmed by 3 bases and J by 1 base, 14 bases remained unmatched. The CDR3 totals 20 residues. CDR1 KGHSH and CDR2 LQKENI come from the germline V gene.

The chain's CDR3 is CASNSLVNTEAFF. In nucleotides, the CDR3 is TGTGCCAGCAATTCCTTGGTGAACACTGAAGCTTTCTTT. The chain uses TRBV6-1 and TRBJ1-1; no clear D. The CDR3 runs to 13 residues. V lost 7 bases to trimming and J lost 0 bases, with 9 bases between them. Germline V gene data show CDR1 as MNHNS and CDR2 as SASEGT.

This sequence joins TRBV20-1 and TRBJ1-2; D perhaps matches TRBD1 (5 bases). Germline CDR1 and CDR2: DFQATT and SNEGSKA (reference sequence). V gave up 6 bases and J gave up 0 bases, with 11 bases separating them. The CDR3 spans 13 residues. The CDR3 reads CSATDRANYGYTF. CDR3 coding DNA: TGCAGTGCCACCGACAGAGCTAACTATGGCTACACCTTC.

This sequence joins TRBV7-9 and TRBJ1-5; D is possibly TRBD1 (5 bases). Germline V gene lookup returns CDR1 SEHNR and CDR2 FQNEAQ (reference sequence). This CDR3 region has 20 residues. V gave up 5 bases and J gave up 0 bases, with 26 bases separating them. DNA of the CDR3: TGTGCCAGCAGCCCCCGCCCGGGACGGGACGAAACTTATAGCAATCAGCCCCAGCATTTT. It is translated as CASSPRPGRDETYSNQPQHF.

The V call is TRBV7-4, the J call TRBJ1-2; D may be TRBD1 (5 bases). Trimming took off 1 base at V and 1 base at J, with 10 bases between the two ends. This CDR3 has 15 amino acids. Germline CDR1 reads SGHVT; CDR2 reads SQSDAQ. CDR3 loop: CASSLVGVYNYGYTF. In DNA, the CDR3 is TGTGCCAGCAGCTTAGTGGGGGTGTATAACTATGGCTACACCTTC.

J is TRBJ1-3 and V is TRBV29-1, with D perhaps TRBD1 (5 bases). The CDR3 contains 13 residues. V lost 7 bases and J lost 2, with 12 bases in between. Per germline, CDR1 SQVTM and CDR2 ANQGSEA. The DNA for the CDR3 is TGCAGCGCCCCGGCAGGGCCTGGAAACACCATATATTTT. This translates into CSAPAGPGNTIYF.

This clonotype was counted only a few times. CDR3 sequence: CASSRDISYEQYV. CDR3 nucleotides: TGTGCCAGCAGTAGGGACATTTCCTACGAGCAGTACGTC. The chain links TRBV6-2 or TRBV6-3 to TRBJ2-7; D perhaps matches TRBD1 (6 bases). CDR1 is MNHEY and CDR2 is SVGEGT in the germline V gene. The CDR3 runs 13 residues. The germline V and J ends were trimmed by 5 bases and 1 base, with 9 bases remaining between them.

The chain recombines TRBV7-9 with TRBJ2-2; no clear D. CDR1 and CDR2 from the germline V gene are SEHNR and FQNEAQ (reference sequence). V lost 8 bases and J 0 bases, leaving 13 bases between the germline ends. This CDR3 comprises 15 residues. DNA for the CDR3: TGTGCCAGCCCTCCCTCTGTAACGAACACCGGGGAGCTGTTTTTT. Translated, it gives CASPPSVTNTGELFF.

The chain couples TRBV7-2 to TRBJ1-5; no firm D call. The CDR3 spans 14 residues. CDR1 and CDR2 from the germline V gene are SGHTA and FQGNSA. V gave up 5 bases and J gave up 7 bases, with 15 bases separating them. The CDR3 spells CASSLTRKGQPQHF. CDR3 in DNA: TGTGCCAGCAGCCTTACCCGGAAGGGCCAGCCCCAGCATTTT.